The present entry profiles one T cell receptor beta chain with its context. Repertoires were generated with immunoSEQ multiplex PCR, while TCRdb's copy carries only in-frame clones and drops some. The table records 230,000 or so clones, around 90% of them present only once. This record belongs to a study of cytomegalovirus exposure and HLA in healthy donors. J gave up 6 bases and V 3 bases, and 5 bases lay outside the gene matches. The CDR3 runs to 15 residues. Germline CDR1 LNHNV, CDR2 YYDKDF (reference sequence). Specimen: PBMCs. This receptor was taken from a woman aged 18-30 years in good health and CMV-seronegative. The genes are TRBV15 and TRBJ1-5; TRBD1 agrees at 10 bases. This chain's CDR3 is CATSRTGTGAQPQHF. The CDR3, as DNA: TGTGCCACCAGCAGGACCGGGACAGGGGCTCAGCCCCAGCATTTT.